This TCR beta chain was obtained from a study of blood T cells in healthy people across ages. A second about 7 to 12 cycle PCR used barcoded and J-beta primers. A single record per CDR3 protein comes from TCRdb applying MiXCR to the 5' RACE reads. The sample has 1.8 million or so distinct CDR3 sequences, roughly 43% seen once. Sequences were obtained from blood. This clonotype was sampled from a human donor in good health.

CDR3: CASRGTGPTYGYTF. DNA for the CDR3: TGTGCCAGCAGGGGGACGGGTCCCACATATGGCTACACCTTC. The chain employs TRBV12-3 or TRBV12-4 and TRBJ1-2, with D maybe TRBD1 (5 bases). The CDR3 has 14 residues. The V and J ends lost 6 bases and 5 bases respectively, with 16 bases between them.